This T cell receptor (beta chain) derives from a study of blood T cell repertoires in COVID-19. Sequenced by immunoSEQ multiplex PCR; TCRdb stores in-frame clones only, minus some. In the table there are about 240,000 clones, roughly 83% of which are singletons. Germline-derived CDR1 and CDR2 are SNHLY and FYNNEI. The CDR3 has 15 amino acids. V trimming: 6 bases; J trimming: 1 base; junction bases outside the gene matches: 2. The receptor was derived from a man older than 75 with acute or convalescent COVID-19. V is TRBV2 and J is TRBJ2-3, with 12 bases that match TRBD2. The sample consisted of peripheral blood. The CDR3 here is CASRRLAGGTDTQYF. DNA of the CDR3: TGTGCCAGCAGGAGACTAGCGGGGGGCACAGATACGCAGTATTTT.